This T cell receptor (beta chain) is drawn from a study of CD8 T cells in Susac syndrome. Study summary: Patients with Susac syndrome were therapy-naive, taking corticosteroids, with some also receiving intravenous immunoglobulin, or taking intravenous immunoglobulin alone at the time their blood was drawn.

Reverse transcription of roughly 0.5 to 1 ug RNA was carried out with random hexamers. TCRdb redid the calling of the immunoSEQ multiplex PCR reads with MiXCR, one entry per CDR3 protein. The sample has 150,000 to 200,000 distinct CDR3 sequences; around 94% are singletons. CDR3 size: 13 residues. The germline V gene has CDR1 MDHEN and CDR2 SYDVKM. The V and J ends lost 6 bases and 5 bases respectively, with 13 bases between them. The genes are TRBV28 and TRBJ2-5; D is undetermined. The sequence came from a human donor with Susac syndrome. Sequenced material: CD4+ T cells from PBMCs. The DNA for the CDR3 is TGTGCCAGCAGCTTACTCTTTGAGGAGACCCAGTACTTC. It translates to CASSLLFEETQYF.